Detailed here is one T cell receptor beta chain. Its antigen is unidentified. The V and J ends lost 7 bases and 4 bases, in that order; junction bases with no gene match: 14. Germline V CDR1 and CDR2: MNHEY, SMNVEV (reference sequence). There are 17 residues in the CDR3. The record originates from a study of CD8 T cells in ankylosing spondylitis. Regarding the study as a whole: Reports say disease-linked clones showed up significantly more in matched ankylosing spondylitis synovial fluid. There were earlier reports of some motif variants in reactive arthritis synovial fluid and blood. Within ankylosing spondylitis blood, a TCR beta motif made up of under 10 highly homologous variants appeared to be characteristic.

One entry per CDR3 protein, called by TCRdb with MiXCR from the 5' RACE reads. Of around 450,000 distinct CDR3 sequences in the sample, 20% to 30% were seen once. The chain couples TRBV27 to TRBJ2-1; TRBD2 aligns across 9 bases. The origin of this receptor is a male donor with ankylosing spondylitis. The sequencing sample was made of blood, either unsorted or a sorted T cell fraction (not recorded which). The CDR3 reads CASNKASAGGLYNEQFF. The CDR3 DNA is TGTGCCAGCAACAAAGCCTCAGCGGGAGGATTATACAATGAGCAGTTCTTC.